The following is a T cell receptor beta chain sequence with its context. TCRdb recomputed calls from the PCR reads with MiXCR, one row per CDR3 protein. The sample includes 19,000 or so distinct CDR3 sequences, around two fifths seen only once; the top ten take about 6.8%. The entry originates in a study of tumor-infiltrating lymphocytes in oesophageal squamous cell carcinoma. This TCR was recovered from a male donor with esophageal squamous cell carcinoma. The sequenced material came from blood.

The CDR3 region is CASSKAGTVKETHNEQFF. The DNA for the CDR3 is TGTGCCAGCAGTAAGGCCGGGACAGTGAAAGAGACCCACAATGAGCAGTTCTTC. This chain links TRBV7-3 with TRBJ2-1, with 7 bases aligning to TRBD1. From germline, CDR1 is SGHTA and CDR2 FQGTGA. V was clipped by 6 bases and J by 5 bases; unmatched bases: 19. This CDR3 has 18 residues. Complete variable domain (other parts from reference TRBV7-3 and TRBJ2-1): GAGVSQTPSNKVTEKGKYVELRCDPISGHTALYWYRQSLGQGPEFLIYFQGTGAADDSGLPNDRFFAVRPEGSVSTLKIQRTERGDSAVYLCASSKAGTVKETHNEQFFGPGTRLTVL.